One and the same sample provided the 9 T cell receptor beta chains below, sequenced in a study of cytomegalovirus exposure and HLA in healthy donors. PCR was performed using 60 Vbeta and 13 Jbeta primers. Data came from immunoSEQ multiplex PCR; TCRdb stores just in-frame clones and leaves some out. This repertoire shows about 120,000 clones, 80% found once; its top ten account for approximately 10%. Sequencing input: PBMCs. These receptors originate from a man aged 25-45 years in good health and CMV-seropositive.

This chain joins TRBV10-2 and TRBJ2-5; TRBD2 matches 9 bases. The closer fit of TRBJ2-7 to the DNA end suggests the J call may be wrong. Germline CDR1 and CDR2: WSHSY and SAAADI. This CDR3 has 16 amino acids. The CDR3 DNA sequence: TGCGCCAGCAGTGAAGGCTCAGCGGGGGGAGGGAACGAGCAGTACTTC. Translation: CASSEGSAGGGNEQYF.

This clone was observed once. V and J are TRBV4-2 and TRBJ1-2, with D unclear. V lost 0 bases, J lost 3 bases, and 14 bases lay in between. The length of the CDR3 is 16 residues. Germline values: CDR1 LGHNA, CDR2 YNFKEQ. The CDR3 DNA reads as TGTGCCAGCAGCCAAGATTTGGGGTCGGACTACTATGGCTACACCTTC. This codes for CASSQDLGSDYYGYTF.

The rearrangement links TRBV5-5 to TRBJ1-1; 9 nucleotides align to TRBD1. The CDR3 consists of 15 residues. V trimming: 7 bases; J trimming: 4 bases; junction bases outside the gene matches: 11. CDR1 and CDR2 (germline): SGHKS, YYEKEE (reference sequence). The CDR3: CASDHTGGSVTEAFF. The CDR3 DNA reads as TGTGCCAGCGACCACACAGGGGGCTCGGTCACTGAAGCTTTCTTT. Variable domain in full (rest from reference TRBV5-5 and TRBJ1-1): DAGVTQSPTHLIKTRGQQVTLRCSPISGHKSVSWYQQVLGQGPQFIFQYYEKEERGRGNFPDRFSARQFPNYSSELNVNALLLGDSALYLCASDHTGGSVTEAFFGQGTRLTVV.

This clone has more than one count but fewer than ten. The gene calls are TRBV5-1 and TRBJ2-3; D is possibly TRBD2 (5 bases). The V and J ends lost 0 bases and 3 bases respectively, with 8 bases between them. The CDR3 length is 14 residues. CDR1 SGHRS and CDR2 YFSETQ come from the germline V gene. The CDR3 DNA is TGCGCCAGCAGCTTGGCCGGGGATACAGATACGCAGTATTTT. Translating gives CASSLAGDTDTQYF.

This clone was counted once. This chain connects TRBV29-1 to TRBJ2-3; D is undetermined. CDR1 and CDR2 (germline): SQVTM, ANQGSEA. V lost 5 bases to trimming and J lost 2 bases, with 8 bases between them. The CDR3 sequence is 12 residues long. The CDR3 here is CSVHASTDTQYF. CDR3 nucleotide sequence: TGCAGCGTTCACGCGTCCACAGATACGCAGTATTTT.

The V call is TRBV14, the J call TRBJ2-5, with TRBD2 as a possible D gene (7 bases). The CDR3 extends over 13 amino acids. V lost 1 base and J lost 9, with 12 bases in between. Germline V lookup: CDR1 SGHDN, CDR2 FVKESK. CDR3 nucleotides: TGTGCCAGCAGCCAAGGGGGGGGCTATTCCCAGTACTTC. This encodes CASSQGGGYSQYF.

The chain joins TRBV2 to TRBJ1-2; TRBD1 agrees at 8 bases. This CDR3 is built from 15 residues. V shed 6 bases and J 4 bases; nucleotides not matched to a gene: 10. In germline, CDR1 is SNHLY, CDR2 FYNNEI. For the CDR3, the DNA is TGTGCCAGCAGCTACACAGGGGGAGAAGGCTATGGCTACACCTTC. The encoded protein is CASSYTGGEGYGYTF.

Notes on this clone: The junction and the germline gene differ at one end; a read error may be behind it. This chain connects TRBV29-1 to TRBJ2-1, with a possible D match to TRBD2 (5 bases). The CDR3 is 14 amino acids. CDR1 and CDR2 from the germline V gene are SQVTM and ANQGSEA. The CDR3 nucleotides are TGCAGCGTTGAAGGGACTTACTCCTGCAATGAGCAGTTCTTC. It encodes CSVEGTYSCNEQFF.

The rearrangement uses TRBV6-1 and TRBJ2-2; the D gene is possibly TRBD1 (6 bases). CDR3 length equals 14 residues. Trimming removed 2 bases at V and 7 bases at J, with 11 bases between. Germline CDR1 reads MNHNS; CDR2 reads SASEGT. CDR3 loop: CASSEWGLDGELFF. In DNA form, the CDR3 reads TGTGCCAGCAGTGAATGGGGGCTTGACGGGGAGCTGTTTTTT.